This passage covers 28 T cell receptor beta chains from one sample sequenced in a study of T-cell memory formation after mild COVID-19. TCRdb itself ran the 5' RACE reads through MiXCR, one entry per CDR3 protein. The sample lists about 430,000 distinct CDR3 sequences, roughly 18% occurring once. The sample was PBMCs or a T cell subset sorted from them (not recorded which). The origin of the receptors is a man between 18 and 35 years old who had mild COVID-19 (a few samples of this study predate the infection). Cell type and time point are not known.

The chain uses TRBV4-3 and TRBJ1-4; 10 positions match TRBD1. Trimming cost V 0 bases and J 5 bases; bases outside gene matches: 3. The CDR3 totals 16 residues. Germline lookup yields CDR1 LGHNA and CDR2 YSLEER. CDR3 DNA: TGCGCCAGCAGCCAAGACGACAGGGGGCTAAATGAAAAACTGTTTTTT. This codes for CASSQDDRGLNEKLFF.

Only one count was recorded for this clonotype. The V gene is TRBV3-1, the J gene TRBJ2-3, with unresolved D. V was pared by 1 base and J by 6 bases, with 8 bases between. CDR1 and CDR2 from the germline V gene are LGHDT and YNNKEL (reference sequence). The CDR3 runs to 13 residues. The CDR3 is CASSQAGVDTQYF. CDR3 in DNA: TGTGCCAGCAGCCAAGCCGGCGTGGATACGCAGTATTTT.

This clonotype was observed a handful of times. The chain has TRBV5-5 and TRBJ2-7, with 8 nucleotides matching TRBD2. V lost 5 bases, J lost 2 bases, and 9 bases stayed unmatched. This CDR3 has 15 residues. Germline V gives CDR1 SGHKS, CDR2 YYEKEE (reference sequence). In nucleotides, the CDR3 is TGTGCCAGCAGTTCGGCGCGGGGGGTCGCCTACGAGCAGTACTTC. Translated: CASSSARGVAYEQYF.

Ten or more counts support this clonotype. J is TRBJ2-3 and V is TRBV7-2; 8 nucleotides agree with TRBD2. Per the germline V gene, CDR1 is SGHTA and CDR2 is FQGNSA. The V segment lost 5 bases and the J segment 4 bases; nucleotides outside the gene matches: 8. The CDR3 is 15 residues long. The CDR3 is CASSLNSGASDTQYF. In DNA form, the CDR3 reads TGTGCCAGCAGCCTTAATAGCGGGGCCTCAGATACGCAGTATTTT.

This chain joins TRBV7-2 and TRBJ1-5; possibly TRBD1 for D (6 bases). From germline, CDR1 is SGHTA and CDR2 FQGNSA. This CDR3 comprises 14 residues. Trimming stripped 4 bases from V and 4 bases from J, with 11 bases between. CDR3 nucleotides: TGTGCCAGCAGCTACCGACAGGCAAATCAGCCCCAGCATTTT. Translation gives CASSYRQANQPQHF.

This clonotype showed up just a few times. This chain connects TRBV12-3 or TRBV12-4 to TRBJ2-5; no firm D call. The CDR3 consists of 13 residues. Between the trimmed V and J ends, which lost 7 bases and 5 bases, there was a span of 14 bases. The CDR3 is CASTYEVRETQYF. CDR3 DNA sequence: TGTGCCAGCACCTACGAGGTTCGGGAGACCCAGTACTTC.

The gene calls are TRBV18 and TRBJ1-5; 10 positions agree with TRBD1. The germline CDR1 and CDR2 sequences are KGHSH and LQKENI. CDR3 size: 16 residues. V lost 3 bases, J lost 7 bases, and 9 bases stayed unmatched. In nucleotides, the CDR3 is TGTGCCAGCTCACCGGACAGGGGGGTTTTAAACCAGCCCCAGCATTTT. Residues: CASSPDRGVLNQPQHF.

The DNA of the CDR3 is TGTGCCAGCTCATTGACAGCCATGTCCGGGGAGCTGTTTTTT. Residues: CASSLTAMSGELFF. V and J are TRBV2 and TRBJ2-2; perhaps TRBD1 as D (5 bases). The CDR3 has 14 amino acids. The germline CDR1 and CDR2 sequences are SNHLY and FYNNEI. Deletions cut 8 bases from V and 6 bases from J, with 16 bases between.

The chain carries TRBV5-1 and TRBJ2-3; unclear D gene. CDR3 length: 14 residues. V lost 0 bases and J 6 bases, leaving 11 bases between the germline ends. The germline gives CDR1 SGHRS, CDR2 YFSETQ. The CDR3 DNA sequence: TGCGCCAGCAGCTTGGACTCGGTAGGGGATACGCAGTATTTT. Its protein product is CASSLDSVGDTQYF.

The chain is built from TRBV12-3 or TRBV12-4 and TRBJ2-3; 9 bases fit TRBD2. V dropped 6 bases and J dropped 5; count of bases not matched to a gene: 6. The length of the CDR3 is 14 residues. The CDR3 protein is CASSRGGGGDTQYF. In DNA, the CDR3 is TGTGCCAGCAGCCGCGGGGGGGGCGGAGATACGCAGTATTTT.

This clonotype was detected a few times. The chain has TRBV6-5 and TRBJ1-5; D not resolved. Germline V gene data show CDR1 as MNHEY and CDR2 as SVGAGI. CDR3 length: 14 amino acids. V dropped 0 bases and J dropped 2 bases, with 5 bases sitting between them. CDR3 in amino acids: CASSYSPGNQPQHF. DNA of the CDR3: TGTGCCAGCAGTTACTCCCCGGGCAATCAGCCCCAGCATTTT.

The CDR3 bases are TGTGCCAGCAGTTACGGACCGGCCGCCGGGGAGCTGTTTTTT. Encoded protein: CASSYGPAAGELFF. The chain joins TRBV6-5 to TRBJ2-2; no definite D call. Germline CDR1 is MNHEY and CDR2 is SVGAGI. The ends were cut back, 2 bases at V and 6 bases at J, with 10 bases in the middle. The CDR3 runs to 14 residues.

V usage is TRBV11-2 and J usage is TRBJ1-1, with D hard to call. CDR3 length: 15 residues. Trimming left V 3 bases short and J 1 base short, with 12 bases between. CDR1 and CDR2 (germline): SGHAT, FQNNGV. This chain's CDR3 is CASSFRVGANTEAFF. CDR3 in DNA: TGTGCCAGCAGCTTCCGGGTCGGAGCGAACACTGAAGCTTTCTTT.

This clonotype has only a few counts. The V call is TRBV6-1, the J call TRBJ1-5; D gene uncertain. V was cut by 4 bases and J by 0 bases, with 10 bases left in between. There are 15 residues in the CDR3. Germline loops: CDR1 MNHNS, CDR2 SASEGT. The CDR3 nucleotides are TGTGCCAGCAGTGGTTCCAGTTATAGCAATCAGCCCCAGCATTTT. This codes for CASSGSSYSNQPQHF.

The table lists this clonotype with many counts. The chain carries TRBV4-3 and TRBJ2-3; TRBD1 is a possible D gene (6 bases). Per the germline V gene, CDR1 is LGHNA and CDR2 is YSLEER. The CDR3 loop spans 14 amino acids. The ends were cut back, 1 base at V and 4 bases at J, with 9 bases in the middle. The chain's CDR3 is CASSQAWGPDTQYF. The CDR3 DNA is TGCGCCAGCAGCCAAGCTTGGGGGCCAGATACGCAGTATTTT.

This clonotype showed up just a few times. The V and J genes are TRBV5-1 and TRBJ2-1, with D unclear. The CDR3 length is 14 residues. V shed 5 bases and J shed 5 bases, with 14 bases lying between them. The V gene's germline CDR1 is SGHRS and CDR2 YFSETQ. CDR3 nucleotide sequence: TGCGCCAGCAGTTCCCCCGATGGGGACAATGAGCAGTTCTTC. It specifies CASSSPDGDNEQFF.

The rearrangement uses TRBV5-5 and TRBJ1-2; 7 bases line up with TRBD1. CDR3 size: 17 residues. After removal of 3 bases from V and 4 bases from J, the junction contained 15 bases not matched to a gene. Germline CDR1 is SGHKS and CDR2 is YYEKEE (reference sequence). The CDR3 reads CASSSGASGTVLYGYTF. The CDR3 coding sequence is TGTGCCAGCAGCTCGGGGGCGTCCGGGACAGTGCTCTATGGCTACACCTTC.

J is TRBJ1-1 and V is TRBV7-2; 10 nucleotides agree with TRBD1. The CDR3 totals 14 residues. With V trimmed by 4 bases and J by 6 bases, 5 bases remained unmatched. Germline V gives CDR1 SGHTA, CDR2 FQGNSA. In nucleotides, the CDR3 is TGTGCCAGCAGCTCCTATGGGACAGGGGCTGAAGCTTTCTTT. It encodes CASSSYGTGAEAFF.

The chain uses TRBV6-6 and TRBJ2-5, with a weak D call TRBD2 (5 bases). The germline V gene has CDR1 MNHNY and CDR2 SVGAGI (reference sequence). CDR3 length: 14 amino acids. V dropped 9 bases and J dropped 5 bases, with 19 bases sitting between them. The CDR3 is CASQNGVTVETQYF. CDR3 nucleotide sequence: TGTGCCAGTCAGAACGGGGTGACGGTTGAGACCCAGTACTTC.

Regarding this clonotype: A read error may account for a junction end that differs from germline. The chain recombines TRBV5-6 with TRBJ1-6, with D possibly matching TRBD1 (6 bases). The CDR3 has 14 amino acids. Germline CDR1 reads SGHDT; CDR2 reads YYEEEE. The CDR3 reads CASSLDSSNSPLHF. CDR3 nucleotide sequence: TGTGCCAGCAGTTTGGACAGCTCTAATTCACCCCTCCACTTT.

The chain has TRBV7-9 and TRBJ1-2; 10 positions agree with TRBD1. The CDR3 covers 14 residues. V lost 5 bases and J lost 7; bases outside the gene matches: 7. CDR1 SEHNR and CDR2 FQNEAQ come from the germline V gene (reference sequence). CDR3 residues: CASSPGQGTAGYTF. CDR3 nucleotides: TGTGCCAGCAGCCCGGGACAGGGGACGGCTGGCTACACCTTC.

This clonotype was counted many times. This chain uses TRBV7-9 with TRBJ2-1; perhaps TRBD1 as D (6 bases). Trimming pared 8 bases from V and 6 bases from J, leaving 23 bases between. The CDR3 extends over 16 amino acids. Germline lookup yields CDR1 SEHNR and CDR2 FQNEAQ (reference sequence). This chain's CDR3 is CASFIATGKFRNEQFF. The CDR3 nucleotides read TGTGCCAGCTTCATCGCTACAGGGAAATTTCGCAATGAGCAGTTCTTC.

Details on this clonotype: Germline and junction disagree at one end, which may indicate a read error. The genes are TRBV7-9 and TRBJ2-2; the match to TRBD1 covers 9 bases. Germline CDR1 is SEHNR and CDR2 is FQNEAQ (reference sequence). This CDR3 contains 16 residues. CDR3 sequence (DNA): TGTGCCAGCAGCCCCGGGGGACAGGGAGACACCGTGGAGCTGTTTTTT. This codes for CASSPGGQGDTVELFF.

The chain employs TRBV24-1 and TRBJ2-2; perhaps D is TRBD1 or TRBD2 (5 bases each). V dropped 9 bases and J dropped 6 bases, with 16 bases sitting between them. The CDR3 spans 14 residues. Germline V gene data show CDR1 as KGHDR and CDR2 as SFDVKD. The CDR3 sequence: CATAQTRGPGELFF. In DNA, the CDR3 is TGTGCCACCGCACAAACGAGGGGTCCCGGGGAGCTGTTTTTT.

The J gene is TRBJ2-1, the V gene TRBV6-5; 7 bases agree with TRBD2. Germline values: CDR1 MNHEY, CDR2 SVGAGI. V shed 5 bases, J shed 3 bases, and the junction held 10 bases outside the gene matches. There are 16 residues in the CDR3. The chain's CDR3 is CASSAWGGPDYNEQFF. CDR3 sequence (DNA): TGTGCCAGCAGTGCGTGGGGAGGGCCAGACTACAATGAGCAGTTCTTC.

This clonotype was counted many times. V usage is TRBV5-1 and J usage is TRBJ2-3; D remains unclear. The CDR3 totals 14 residues. Germline CDR1 SGHRS, CDR2 YFSETQ. Trimming shortened V by 7 bases and J by 1 base, and 13 bases separated the two germline ends. CDR3 amino acids: CASSSPTRTDTQYF. The CDR3 DNA reads TGCGCCAGCTCTTCTCCCACTCGCACAGATACGCAGTATTTT. The complete variable domain, with remaining parts taken from reference TRBV5-1 and TRBJ2-3, reads KAGVTQTPRYLIKTRGQQVTLSCSPISGHRSVSWYQQTPGQGLQFLFEYFSETQRNKGNFPGRFSGRQFSNSRSEMNVSTLELGDSALYLCASSSPTRTDTQYFGPGTRLTVL.

A few counts support this clonotype. The V and J genes are TRBV4-3 and TRBJ2-1; D not certain. Deletions cut 1 base from V and 8 bases from J, with 12 bases between. Germline V gives CDR1 LGHNA, CDR2 YSLEER. This CDR3 has 14 residues. CDR3 in amino acids: CASSQVFGVHEQFF. The DNA of the CDR3 is TGCGCCAGCAGCCAAGTGTTTGGGGTCCATGAGCAGTTCTTC.

The CDR3 sequence is CASSSRTSGGPGAKNIQYF. In nucleotides, the CDR3 is TGTGCCAGCAGCTCACGGACTAGCGGGGGCCCAGGGGCCAAAAACATTCAGTACTTC. The V call is TRBV7-8, the J call TRBJ2-4; the match to TRBD2 covers 13 bases. The CDR3 runs to 19 residues. V gave up 4 bases and J gave up 1 base; unmatched junction bases: 10. Germline CDR1 is SGHVS and CDR2 is FQNEAQ. Full variable domain (remainder filled in from reference TRBV7-8 and TRBJ2-4): GAGVSQSPRYKVAKRGQDVALRCDPISGHVSLFWYQQALGQGPEFLTYFQNEAQLDKSGLPSDRFFAERPEGSVSTLKIQRTQQEDSAVYLCASSSRTSGGPGAKNIQYFGAGTRLSVL.